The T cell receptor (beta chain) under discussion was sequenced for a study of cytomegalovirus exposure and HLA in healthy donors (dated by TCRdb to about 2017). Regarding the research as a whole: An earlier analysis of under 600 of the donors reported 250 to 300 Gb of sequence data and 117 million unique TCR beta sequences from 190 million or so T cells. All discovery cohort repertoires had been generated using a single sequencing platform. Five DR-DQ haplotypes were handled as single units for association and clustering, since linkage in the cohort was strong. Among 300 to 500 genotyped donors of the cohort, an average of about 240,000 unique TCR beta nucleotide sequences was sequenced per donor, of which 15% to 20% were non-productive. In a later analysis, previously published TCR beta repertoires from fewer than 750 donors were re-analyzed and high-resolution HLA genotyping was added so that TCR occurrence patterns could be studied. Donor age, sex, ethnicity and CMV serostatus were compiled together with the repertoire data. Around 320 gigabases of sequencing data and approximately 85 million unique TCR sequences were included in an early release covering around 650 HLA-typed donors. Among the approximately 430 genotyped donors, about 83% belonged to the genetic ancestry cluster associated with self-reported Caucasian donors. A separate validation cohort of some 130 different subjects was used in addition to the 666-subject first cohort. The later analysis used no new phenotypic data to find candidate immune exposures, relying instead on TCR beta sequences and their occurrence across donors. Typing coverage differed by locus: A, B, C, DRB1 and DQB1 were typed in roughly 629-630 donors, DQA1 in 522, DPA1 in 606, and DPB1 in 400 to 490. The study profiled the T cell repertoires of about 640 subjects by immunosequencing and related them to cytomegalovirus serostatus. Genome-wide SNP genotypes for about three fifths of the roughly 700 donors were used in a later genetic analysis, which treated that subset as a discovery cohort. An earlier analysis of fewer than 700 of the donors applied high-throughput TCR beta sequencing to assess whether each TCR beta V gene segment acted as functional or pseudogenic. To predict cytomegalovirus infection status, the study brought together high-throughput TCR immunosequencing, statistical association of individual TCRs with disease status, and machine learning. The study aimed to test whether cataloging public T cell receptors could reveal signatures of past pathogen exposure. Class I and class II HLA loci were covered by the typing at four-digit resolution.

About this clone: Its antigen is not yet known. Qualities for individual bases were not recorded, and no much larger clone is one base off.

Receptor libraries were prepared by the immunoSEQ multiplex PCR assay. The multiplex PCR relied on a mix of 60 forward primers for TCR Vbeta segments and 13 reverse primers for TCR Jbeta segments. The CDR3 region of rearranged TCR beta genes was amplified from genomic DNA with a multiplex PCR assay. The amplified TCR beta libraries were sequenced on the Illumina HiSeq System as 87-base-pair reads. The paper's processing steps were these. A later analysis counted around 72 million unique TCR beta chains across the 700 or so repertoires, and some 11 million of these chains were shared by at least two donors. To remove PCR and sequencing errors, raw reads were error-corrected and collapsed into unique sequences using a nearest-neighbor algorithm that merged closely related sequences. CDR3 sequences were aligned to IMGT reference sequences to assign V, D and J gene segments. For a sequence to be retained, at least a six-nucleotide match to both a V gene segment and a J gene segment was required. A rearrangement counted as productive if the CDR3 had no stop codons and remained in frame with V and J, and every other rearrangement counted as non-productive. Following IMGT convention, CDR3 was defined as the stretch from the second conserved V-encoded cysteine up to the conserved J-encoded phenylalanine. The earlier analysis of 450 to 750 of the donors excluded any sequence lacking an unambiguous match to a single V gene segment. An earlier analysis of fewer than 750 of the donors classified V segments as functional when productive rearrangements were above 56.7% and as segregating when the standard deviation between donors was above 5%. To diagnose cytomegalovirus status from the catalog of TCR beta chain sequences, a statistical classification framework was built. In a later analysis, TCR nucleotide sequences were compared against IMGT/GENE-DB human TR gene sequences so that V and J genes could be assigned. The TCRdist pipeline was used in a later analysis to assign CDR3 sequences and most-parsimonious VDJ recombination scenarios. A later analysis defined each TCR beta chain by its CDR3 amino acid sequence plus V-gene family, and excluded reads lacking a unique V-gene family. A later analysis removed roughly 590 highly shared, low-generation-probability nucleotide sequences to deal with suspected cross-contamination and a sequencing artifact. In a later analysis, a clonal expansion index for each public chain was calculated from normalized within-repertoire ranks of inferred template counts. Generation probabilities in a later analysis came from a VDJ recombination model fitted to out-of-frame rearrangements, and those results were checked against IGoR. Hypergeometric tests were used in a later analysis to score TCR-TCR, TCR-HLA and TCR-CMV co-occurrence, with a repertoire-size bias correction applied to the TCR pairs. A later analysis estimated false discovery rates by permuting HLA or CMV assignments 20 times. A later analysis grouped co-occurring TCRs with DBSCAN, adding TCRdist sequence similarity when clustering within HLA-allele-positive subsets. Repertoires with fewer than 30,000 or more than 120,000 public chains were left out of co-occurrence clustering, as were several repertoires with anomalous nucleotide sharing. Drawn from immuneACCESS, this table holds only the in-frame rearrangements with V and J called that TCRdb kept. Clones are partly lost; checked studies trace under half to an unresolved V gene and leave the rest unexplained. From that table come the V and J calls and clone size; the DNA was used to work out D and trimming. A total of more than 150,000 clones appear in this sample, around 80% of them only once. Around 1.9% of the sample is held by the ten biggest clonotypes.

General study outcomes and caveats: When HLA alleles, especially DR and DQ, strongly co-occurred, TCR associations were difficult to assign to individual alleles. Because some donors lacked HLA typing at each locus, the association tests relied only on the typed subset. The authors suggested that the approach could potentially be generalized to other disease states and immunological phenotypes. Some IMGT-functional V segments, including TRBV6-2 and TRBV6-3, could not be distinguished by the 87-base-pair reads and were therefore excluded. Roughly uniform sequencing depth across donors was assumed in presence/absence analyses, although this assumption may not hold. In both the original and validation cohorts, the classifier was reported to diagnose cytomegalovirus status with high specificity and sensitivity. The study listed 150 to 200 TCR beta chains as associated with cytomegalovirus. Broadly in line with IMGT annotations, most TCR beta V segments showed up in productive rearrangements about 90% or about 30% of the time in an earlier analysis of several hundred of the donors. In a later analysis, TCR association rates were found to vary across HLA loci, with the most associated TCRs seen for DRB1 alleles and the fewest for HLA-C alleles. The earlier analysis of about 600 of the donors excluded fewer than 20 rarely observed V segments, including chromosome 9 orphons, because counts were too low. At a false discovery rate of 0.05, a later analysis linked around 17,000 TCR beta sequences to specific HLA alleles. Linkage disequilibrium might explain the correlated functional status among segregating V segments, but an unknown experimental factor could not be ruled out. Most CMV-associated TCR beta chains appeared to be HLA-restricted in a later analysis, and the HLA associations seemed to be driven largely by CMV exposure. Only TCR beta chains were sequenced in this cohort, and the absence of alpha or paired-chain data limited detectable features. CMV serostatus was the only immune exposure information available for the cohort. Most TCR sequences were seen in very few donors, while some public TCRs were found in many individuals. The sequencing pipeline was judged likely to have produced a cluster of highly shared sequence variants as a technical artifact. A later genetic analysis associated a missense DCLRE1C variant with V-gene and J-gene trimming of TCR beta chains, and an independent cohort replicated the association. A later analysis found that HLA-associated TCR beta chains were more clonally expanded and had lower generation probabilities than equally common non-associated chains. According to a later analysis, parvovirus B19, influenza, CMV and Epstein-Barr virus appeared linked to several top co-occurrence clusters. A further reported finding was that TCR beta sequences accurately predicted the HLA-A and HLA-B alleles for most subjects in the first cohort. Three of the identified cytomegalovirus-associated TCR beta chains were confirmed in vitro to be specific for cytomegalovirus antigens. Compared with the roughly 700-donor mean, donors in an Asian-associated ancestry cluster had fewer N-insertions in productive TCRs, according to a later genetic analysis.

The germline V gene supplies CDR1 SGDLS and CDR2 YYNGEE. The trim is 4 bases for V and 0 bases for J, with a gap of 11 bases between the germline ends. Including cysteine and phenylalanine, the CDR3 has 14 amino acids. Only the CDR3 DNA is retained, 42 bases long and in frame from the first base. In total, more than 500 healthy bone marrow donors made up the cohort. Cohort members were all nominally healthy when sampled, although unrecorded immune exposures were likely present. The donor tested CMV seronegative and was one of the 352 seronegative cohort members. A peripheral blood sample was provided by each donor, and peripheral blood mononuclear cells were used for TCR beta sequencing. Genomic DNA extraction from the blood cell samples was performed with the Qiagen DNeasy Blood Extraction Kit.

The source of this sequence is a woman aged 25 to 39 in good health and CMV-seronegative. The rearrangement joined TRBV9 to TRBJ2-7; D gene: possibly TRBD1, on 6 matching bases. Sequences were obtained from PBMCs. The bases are TGTGCCAGCAGCCCTGGACAGAGCTCCTACGAGCAGTACTTC. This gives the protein CASSPGQSSYEQYF.